This T cell receptor beta chain was recorded in a study of CD8+ T cells in alopecia areata. General study findings and limits: Scalp lesions, especially in alopecia totalis/universalis, had higher clonality than normal scalp. The study found that many expanded lesional clones persisted in scalp and blood during tofacitinib.

This CDR3 has 14 residues. The germline gives CDR1 SGHRS, CDR2 YFSETQ. The trim removed 4 bases at V and 5 bases at J, leaving 3 bases unmatched. Reverse transcribed after extraction, RNA yielded cDNA as the sequencing template. Sequenced by immunoSEQ multiplex PCR; TCRdb stores in-frame clones only, minus some. The data contain 150,000 to 200,000 clones, about 62% of them seen just once; the ten biggest clones take up roughly 5%. As for this clone: As yet, its antigen is unknown.

Treatment noted: oral pan-JAK inhibitor, 5-10 mg twice daily. The source was CD4+ T cells sorted from blood, collected at week 24, from a patient treated with tofacitinib. This rearrangement joins TRBV5-1 to TRBJ2-1; 10 nucleotides match TRBD1. This receptor was identified in a human donor with alopecia areata. The CDR3 loop is CASSGDRGDNEQFF. The CDR3 nucleotides are TGCGCCAGCAGCGGGGACAGGGGAGACAATGAGCAGTTCTTC.